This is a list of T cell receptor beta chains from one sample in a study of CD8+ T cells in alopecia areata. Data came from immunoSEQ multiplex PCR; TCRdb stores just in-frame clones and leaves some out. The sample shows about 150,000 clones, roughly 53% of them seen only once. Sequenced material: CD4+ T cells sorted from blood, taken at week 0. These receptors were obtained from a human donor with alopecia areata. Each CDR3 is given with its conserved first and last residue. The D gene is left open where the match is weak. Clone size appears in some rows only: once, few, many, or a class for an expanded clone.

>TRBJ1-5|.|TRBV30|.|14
CAWSTGGHNQPQHF
TGTGCCTGGAGTACAGGAGGGCACAATCAGCCCCAGCATTTT
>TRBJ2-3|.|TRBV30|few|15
CAWSVIAGLTDTQYF
TGTGCCTGGAGTGTAATCGCGGGCCTCACAGATACGCAGTATTTT
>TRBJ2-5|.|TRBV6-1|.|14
CASSEPLGGETQYF
TGTGCCAGCAGTGAGCCTCTGGGCGGTGAGACCCAGTACTTC
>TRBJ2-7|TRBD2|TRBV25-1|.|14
CASLYIAGPYEQYF
TGTGCCAGCCTCTACATAGCGGGGCCCTACGAGCAGTACTTC
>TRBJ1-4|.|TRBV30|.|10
CAGGNEKLFF
TGTGCGGGGGGCAATGAAAAACTGTTTTTT
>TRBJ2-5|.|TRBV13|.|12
CASSFGGETQYF
TGTGCCAGCAGCTTTGGTGGGGAGACCCAGTACTTC
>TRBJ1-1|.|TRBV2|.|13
CASRDGQFREAFF
TGTGCCAGCAGGGACGGACAGTTTCGTGAAGCTTTCTTT
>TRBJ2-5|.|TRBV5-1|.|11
CASSWGETQYF
TGCGCCAGCAGCTGGGGCGAGACCCAGTACTTC
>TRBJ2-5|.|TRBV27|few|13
CASSFRVRETQYF
TGTGCCAGCAGTTTCAGAGTTAGAGAGACCCAGTACTTC
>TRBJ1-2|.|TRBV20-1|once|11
CSARDLADYTF
TGCAGTGCTAGAGATCTTGCCGACTACACCTTC
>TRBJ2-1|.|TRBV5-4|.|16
CASSLDPGSSYNEQFF
TGTGCCAGCAGCTTGGATCCAGGGAGCTCCTACAATGAGCAGTTCTTC
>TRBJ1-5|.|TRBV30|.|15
CAWSVDSSPVRPQHF
TGTGCCTGGAGTGTAGATAGTAGTCCCGTTCGGCCCCAGCATTTT
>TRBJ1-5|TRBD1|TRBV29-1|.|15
CSTSPDREVGQPQHF
TGCAGCACCTCCCCGGACAGGGAAGTCGGTCAGCCCCAGCATTTT
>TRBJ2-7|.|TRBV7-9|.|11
CASSLVDEQYF
TGTGCCAGCAGCTTAGTCGACGAGCAGTACTTC
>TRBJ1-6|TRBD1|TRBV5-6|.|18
CASSLRGGGRMRDSPLHF
TGTGCCAGCAGCCTGCGAGGGGGCGGCCGTATGAGGGATTCACCCCTCCACTTT
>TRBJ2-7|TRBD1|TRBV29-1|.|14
CSVEKDRSPREQYF
TGCAGCGTTGAAAAGGACAGGTCACCTAGAGAGCAGTACTTC
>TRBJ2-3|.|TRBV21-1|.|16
CASSPRGTSCTDTQYF
TGTGCCAGCAGCCCCCGGGGAACTAGTTGCACAGATACGCAGTATTTT
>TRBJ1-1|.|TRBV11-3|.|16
CASSLPGAAPTTEAFF
TGTGCCAGCAGCTTACCCGGTGCTGCGCCGACCACTGAAGCTTTCTTT
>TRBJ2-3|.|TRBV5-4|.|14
CASSSQGVEDTQYF
TGTGCCAGCAGCTCACAGGGTGTTGAAGATACGCAGTATTTT
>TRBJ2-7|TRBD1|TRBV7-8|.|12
CASSSDRGEQYF
TGTGCCAGCAGCTCCGACAGGGGCGAGCAGTACTTC
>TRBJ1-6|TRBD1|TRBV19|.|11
CASGSTGALHF
TGTGCCAGTGGATCGACAGGGGCCCTCCACTTT
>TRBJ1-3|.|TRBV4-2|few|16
CASSHPGGGEGNTIYF
TGTGCCAGCAGCCACCCCGGGGGAGGAGAGGGAAACACCATATATTTT
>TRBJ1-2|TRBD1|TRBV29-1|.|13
CSVFTGAPHGYTF
TGCAGCGTATTTACAGGGGCACCGCATGGCTACACCTTC